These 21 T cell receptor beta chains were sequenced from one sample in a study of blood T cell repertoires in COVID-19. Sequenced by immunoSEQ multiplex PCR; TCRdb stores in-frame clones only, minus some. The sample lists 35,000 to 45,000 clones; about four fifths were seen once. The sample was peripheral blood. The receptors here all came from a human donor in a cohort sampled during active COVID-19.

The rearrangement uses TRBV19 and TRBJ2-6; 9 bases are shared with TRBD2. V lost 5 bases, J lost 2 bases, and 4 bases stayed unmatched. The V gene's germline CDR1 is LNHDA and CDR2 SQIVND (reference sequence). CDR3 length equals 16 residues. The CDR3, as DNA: TGTGCCAGTAGTCCTCAGCGGGGGGCTGGGGCCAACGTCCTGACTTTC. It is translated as CASSPQRGAGANVLTF.

CDR3 DNA: TGTGCCAGCAGTTCGGGTGGGAGTGGGTCGCAGTATTTT. This encodes CASSSGGSGSQYF. The chain combines TRBV28 with TRBJ2-3, with a possible D match to TRBD2 (5 bases). V was cut by 4 bases and J by 10 bases, with 15 bases left in between. CDR1 is MDHEN and CDR2 is SYDVKM in the germline V gene. The CDR3 runs to 13 residues.

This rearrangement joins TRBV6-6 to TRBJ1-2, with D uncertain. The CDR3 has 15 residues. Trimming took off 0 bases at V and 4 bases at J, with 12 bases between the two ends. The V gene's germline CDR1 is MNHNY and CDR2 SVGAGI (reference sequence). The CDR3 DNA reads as TGTGCCAGCAGTTACTCAACACAAACCTTCTATGGCTACACCTTC. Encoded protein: CASSYSTQTFYGYTF.

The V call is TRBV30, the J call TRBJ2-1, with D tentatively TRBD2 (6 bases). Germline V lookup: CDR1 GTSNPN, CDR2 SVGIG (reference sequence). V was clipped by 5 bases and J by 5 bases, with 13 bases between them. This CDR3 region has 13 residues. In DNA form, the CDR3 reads TGTGCCTGGTCCCCGGGACTCCACAATGAGCAGTTCTTC. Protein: CAWSPGLHNEQFF.

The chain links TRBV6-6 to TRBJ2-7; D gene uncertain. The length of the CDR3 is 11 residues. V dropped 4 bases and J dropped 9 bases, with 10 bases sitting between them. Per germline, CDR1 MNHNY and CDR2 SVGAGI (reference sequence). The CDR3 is CASSFDLGQYF. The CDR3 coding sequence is TGTGCCAGCAGTTTCGACTTGGGGCAGTACTTC.

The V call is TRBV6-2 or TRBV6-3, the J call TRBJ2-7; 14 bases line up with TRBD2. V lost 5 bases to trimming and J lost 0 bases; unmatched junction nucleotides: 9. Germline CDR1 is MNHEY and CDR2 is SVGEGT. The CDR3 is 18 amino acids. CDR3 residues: CASSTRTSGRTSSYEQYF. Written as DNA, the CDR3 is TGTGCCAGCAGTACCAGGACTAGCGGGAGGACGAGCTCCTACGAGCAGTACTTC.

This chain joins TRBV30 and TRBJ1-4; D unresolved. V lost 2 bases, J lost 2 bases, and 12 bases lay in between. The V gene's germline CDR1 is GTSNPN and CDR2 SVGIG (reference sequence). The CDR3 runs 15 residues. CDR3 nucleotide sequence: TGTGCCTGGAGTCTGGGCCTTGGGACTAATGAAAAACTGTTTTTT. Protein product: CAWSLGLGTNEKLFF.

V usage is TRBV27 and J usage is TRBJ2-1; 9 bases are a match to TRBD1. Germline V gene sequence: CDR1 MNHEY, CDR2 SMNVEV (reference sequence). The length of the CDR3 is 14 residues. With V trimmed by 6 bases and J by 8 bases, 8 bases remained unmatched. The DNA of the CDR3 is TGTGCCAGCAGGACCGGGACAGGGCCCCATGAGCAGTTCTTC. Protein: CASRTGTGPHEQFF.

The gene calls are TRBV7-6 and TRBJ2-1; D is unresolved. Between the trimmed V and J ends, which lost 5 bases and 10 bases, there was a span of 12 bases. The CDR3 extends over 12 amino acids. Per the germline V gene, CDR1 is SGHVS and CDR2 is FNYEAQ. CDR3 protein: CASSVNNQEQFF. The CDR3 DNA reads TGTGCCAGCAGCGTAAACAACCAGGAGCAGTTCTTC.

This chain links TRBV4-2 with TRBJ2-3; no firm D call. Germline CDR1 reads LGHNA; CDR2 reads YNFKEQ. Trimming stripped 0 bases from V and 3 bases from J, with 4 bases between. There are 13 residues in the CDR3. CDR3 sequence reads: CASSQESTDTQYF. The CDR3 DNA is TGTGCCAGCAGCCAAGAATCAACAGATACGCAGTATTTT.

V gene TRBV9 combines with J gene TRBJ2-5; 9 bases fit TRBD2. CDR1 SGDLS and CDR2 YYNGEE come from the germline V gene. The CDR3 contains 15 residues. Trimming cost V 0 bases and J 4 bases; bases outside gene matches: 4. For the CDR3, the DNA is TGTGCCAGCAGCGTAGGGGTTAGCGGGAGAGAGACCCAGTACTTC. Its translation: CASSVGVSGRETQYF. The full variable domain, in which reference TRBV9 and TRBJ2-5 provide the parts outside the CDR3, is DSGVTQTPKHLITATGQRVTLRCSPRSGDLSVYWYQQSLDQGLQFLIQYYNGEERAKGNILERFSAQQFPDLHSELNLSSLELGDSALYFCASSVGVSGRETQYFGPGTRLLVL.

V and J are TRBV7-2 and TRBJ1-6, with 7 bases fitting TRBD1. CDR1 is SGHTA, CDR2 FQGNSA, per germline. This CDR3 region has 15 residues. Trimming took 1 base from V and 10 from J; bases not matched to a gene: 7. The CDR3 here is CASSLGEGARSPLHF. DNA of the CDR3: TGTGCCAGCAGCTTAGGTGAGGGGGCGAGGTCACCCCTCCACTTT.

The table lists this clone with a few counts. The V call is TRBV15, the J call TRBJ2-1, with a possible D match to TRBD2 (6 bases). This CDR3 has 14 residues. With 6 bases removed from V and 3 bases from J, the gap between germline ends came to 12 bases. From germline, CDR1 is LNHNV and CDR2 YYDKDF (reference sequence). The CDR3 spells CATRMRGHYNEQFF. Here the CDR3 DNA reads TGTGCCACCAGAATGCGGGGCCACTACAATGAGCAGTTCTTC. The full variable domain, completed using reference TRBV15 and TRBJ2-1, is DAMVIQNPRYQVTQFGKPVTLSCSQTLNHNVMYWYQQKSSQAPKLLFHYYDKDFNNEADTPDNFQSRRPNTSFCFLDIRSPGLGDTAMYLCATRMRGHYNEQFFGPGTRLTVL.

Written as DNA, the CDR3 is TGTGCCAGCAGTGGGGCCCGGGGGGGCTTGTACGAGCAGTACTTC. It codes for CASSGARGGLYEQYF. V gene TRBV6-4 combines with J gene TRBJ2-7, with 8 bases lining up with TRBD2. With 4 bases clipped from V and 4 bases from J, the junction kept 9 bases outside the gene matches. The CDR3 is made up of 15 amino acids. Germline CDR1 is MRHNA and CDR2 is SNTAGT.

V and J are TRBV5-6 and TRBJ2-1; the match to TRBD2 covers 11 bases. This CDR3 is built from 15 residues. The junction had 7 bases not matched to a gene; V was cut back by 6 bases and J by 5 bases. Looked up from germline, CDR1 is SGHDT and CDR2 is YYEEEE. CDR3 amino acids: CASIATLAGDNEQFF. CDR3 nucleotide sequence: TGTGCCAGCATCGCCACACTAGCGGGAGACAATGAGCAGTTCTTC. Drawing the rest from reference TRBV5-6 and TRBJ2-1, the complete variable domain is DAGVTQSPTHLIKTRGQQVTLRCSPKSGHDTVSWYQQALGQGPQFIFQYYEEEERQRGNFPDRFSGHQFPNYSSELNVNALLLGDSALYLCASIATLAGDNEQFFGPGTRLTVL.

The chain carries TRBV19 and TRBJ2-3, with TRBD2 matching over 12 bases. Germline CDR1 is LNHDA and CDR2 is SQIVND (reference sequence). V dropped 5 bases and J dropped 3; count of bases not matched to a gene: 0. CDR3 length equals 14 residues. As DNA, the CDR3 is TGTGCCAGTAGTCTAGCGGGAGGGACAGATACGCAGTATTTT. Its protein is CASSLAGGTDTQYF.

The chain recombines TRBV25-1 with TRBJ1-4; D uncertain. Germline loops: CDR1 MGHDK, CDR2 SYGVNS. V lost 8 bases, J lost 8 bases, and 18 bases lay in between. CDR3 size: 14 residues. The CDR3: CASVEGVGKEKLFF. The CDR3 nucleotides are TGTGCCAGCGTCGAGGGCGTCGGTAAAGAAAAACTGTTTTTT.

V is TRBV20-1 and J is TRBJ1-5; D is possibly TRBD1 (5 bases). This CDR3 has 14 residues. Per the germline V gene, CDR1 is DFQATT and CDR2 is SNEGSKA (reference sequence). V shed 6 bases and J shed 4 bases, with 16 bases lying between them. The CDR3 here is CSASLGQGNQPQHF. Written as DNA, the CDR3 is TGCAGTGCAAGTCTGGGGCAGGGAAATCAGCCCCAGCATTTT.

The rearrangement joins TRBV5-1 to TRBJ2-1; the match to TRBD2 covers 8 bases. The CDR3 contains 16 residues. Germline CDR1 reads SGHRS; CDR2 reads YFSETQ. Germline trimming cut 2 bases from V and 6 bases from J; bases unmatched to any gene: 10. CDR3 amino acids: CASSFLGLEVSNEQFF. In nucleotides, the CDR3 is TGCGCCAGCAGCTTTTTGGGACTAGAGGTCTCCAATGAGCAGTTCTTC.

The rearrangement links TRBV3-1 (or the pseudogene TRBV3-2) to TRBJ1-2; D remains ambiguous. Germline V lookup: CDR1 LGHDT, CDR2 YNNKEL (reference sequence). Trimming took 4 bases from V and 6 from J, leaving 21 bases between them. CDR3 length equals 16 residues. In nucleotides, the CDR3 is TGTGCCAGCAGCCTCCTTCCCGAGGCGGGCCCGGATGGCTACACCTTC. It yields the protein CASSLLPEAGPDGYTF.

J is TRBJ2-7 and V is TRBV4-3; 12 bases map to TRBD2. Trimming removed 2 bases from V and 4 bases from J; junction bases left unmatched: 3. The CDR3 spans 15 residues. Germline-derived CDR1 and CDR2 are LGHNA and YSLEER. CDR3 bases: TGCGCCAGCAGCCAATCACTAGCGGGAGGATACGAGCAGTACTTC. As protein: CASSQSLAGGYEQYF.